This is a list of T cell receptor beta chains from one sample in a study of PD-L1 blockade in urothelial cancer. Clones were sequenced by immunoSEQ multiplex PCR, and TCRdb holds only the in-frame ones, with some missing. Of about 79,000 clones detected, around four fifths appear once; the ten largest clones hold about 6.9%. The material was PBMCs, obtained around atezolizumab (anti-PD-L1) treatment. These receptors came from a man aged 40-55 years with urothelial cancer. Each CDR3 is given with its conserved first and last residue. A D gene is named only where the DNA matches it firmly. Expanded clones get a size class; other rows say once, few or many, or leave the size out.

j_gene: TRBJ1-1; v_gene: TRBV5-1; d_gene: TRBD1; abundance: -; CDR3aa: CASRRQGEVNTEAFF; CDR3nt: TGCGCCAGCAGGAGGCAGGGGGAAGTGAACACTGAAGCTTTCTTT
j_gene: TRBJ1-2; v_gene: TRBV6-4; d_gene: -; abundance: -; CDR3aa: CASRVDDGGRNGYTF; CDR3nt: TGTGCCAGCAGGGTCGATGACGGGGGGCGGAATGGCTACACCTTC
j_gene: TRBJ2-5; v_gene: TRBV11-2; d_gene: -; abundance: few; CDR3aa: CASSPGTLPGQYF; CDR3nt: TGTGCCAGCAGCCCAGGGACTCTCCCGGGCCAGTACTTC
j_gene: TRBJ1-1; v_gene: TRBV6-5; d_gene: -; abundance: -; CDR3aa: CASILGEGGTEAFF; CDR3nt: TGTGCCAGCATCCTAGGGGAGGGAGGGACTGAAGCTTTCTTT
j_gene: TRBJ1-1; v_gene: TRBV28; d_gene: TRBD1; abundance: -; CDR3aa: CASSLQGGQPFF; CDR3nt: TGTGCCAGCAGTTTGCAAGGGGGACAGCCTTTCTTT
j_gene: TRBJ2-7; v_gene: TRBV2; d_gene: TRBD1; abundance: -; CDR3aa: CASSSGQGFISDEQYF; CDR3nt: TGTGCCAGCAGCTCCGGACAGGGGTTTATTTCGGACGAGCAGTACTTC
j_gene: TRBJ2-2; v_gene: TRBV6-4; d_gene: TRBD2; abundance: -; CDR3aa: CASSYGLAGVGELFF; CDR3nt: TGTGCCAGCAGTTACGGACTAGCGGGAGTCGGGGAGCTGTTTTTT
j_gene: TRBJ1-2; v_gene: TRBV6-1; d_gene: TRBD1; abundance: -; CDR3aa: CASSLQGSNGYTF; CDR3nt: TGTGCCAGCAGTCTACAGGGGAGTAATGGCTACACCTTC
j_gene: TRBJ2-7; v_gene: TRBV7-8; d_gene: -; abundance: -; CDR3aa: CASSFSRVGYEQYF; CDR3nt: TGTGCCAGCAGCTTTTCCAGGGTGGGCTACGAGCAGTACTTC
j_gene: TRBJ2-7; v_gene: TRBV25-1; d_gene: -; abundance: -; CDR3aa: CASSDLYEQYF; CDR3nt: TGTGCCAGCAGTGACCTTTACGAGCAGTACTTC
j_gene: TRBJ1-1; v_gene: TRBV6-5; d_gene: TRBD1; abundance: -; CDR3aa: CASSYRTGEAFF; CDR3nt: TGTGCCAGCAGTTACAGGACAGGTGAAGCTTTCTTT
j_gene: TRBJ2-1; v_gene: TRBV19; d_gene: -; abundance: -; CDR3aa: CASSLGPFYNEQFF; CDR3nt: TGTGCCAGTAGTTTGGGCCCATTTTACAATGAGCAGTTCTTC
j_gene: TRBJ2-7; v_gene: TRBV14; d_gene: TRBD2; abundance: -; CDR3aa: CASSHQRGSYEQYF; CDR3nt: TGTGCCAGCAGCCATCAGCGGGGATCCTACGAGCAGTACTTC
j_gene: TRBJ2-3; v_gene: TRBV6-1; d_gene: -; abundance: -; CDR3aa: CASTRDWSTDTQYF; CDR3nt: TGTGCCAGCACCCGGGACTGGAGCACAGATACGCAGTATTTT
j_gene: TRBJ1-2; v_gene: TRBV27; d_gene: -; abundance: -; CDR3aa: CASSPGAGVGYTF; CDR3nt: TGTGCCAGCAGTCCAGGGGCGGGGGTGGGCTACACCTTC
j_gene: TRBJ2-3; v_gene: TRBV10-3; d_gene: TRBD2; abundance: -; CDR3aa: CAISESKGGSDTDTQYF; CDR3nt: TGTGCCATCAGTGAGTCGAAAGGCGGGAGCGACACAGATACGCAGTATTTT
j_gene: TRBJ1-1; v_gene: TRBV19; d_gene: TRBD1; abundance: -; CDR3aa: CASIDRENTEAFF; CDR3nt: TGTGCCAGTATCGACAGGGAGAACACTGAAGCTTTCTTT
j_gene: TRBJ2-5; v_gene: TRBV10-1; d_gene: TRBD2; abundance: few; CDR3aa: CATLSERTSGKETQYF; CDR3nt: TGCGCCACTCTCTCCGAACGGACTAGCGGGAAAGAGACCCAGTACTTC
j_gene: TRBJ2-5; v_gene: TRBV28; d_gene: TRBD1; abundance: -; CDR3aa: CASSTADRGKTQYF; CDR3nt: TGTGCCAGCAGTACCGCTGACAGGGGGAAGACCCAGTACTTC
j_gene: TRBJ2-3; v_gene: TRBV2; d_gene: TRBD2; abundance: -; CDR3aa: CAKGASGVTDTQYF; CDR3nt: TGTGCCAAAGGGGCTAGCGGGGTTACAGATACGCAGTATTTT
j_gene: TRBJ2-2; v_gene: TRBV30; d_gene: -; abundance: -; CDR3aa: CAWSSVRALTGELFF; CDR3nt: TGTGCCTGGAGTTCGGTCAGGGCCCTAACCGGGGAGCTGTTTTTT
j_gene: TRBJ1-1; v_gene: TRBV5-8; d_gene: -; abundance: few; CDR3aa: CASSLALRDNEAFF; CDR3nt: TGTGCCAGCAGCTTGGCCCTCCGGGACAACGAAGCTTTCTTT
j_gene: TRBJ1-2; v_gene: TRBV2; d_gene: -; abundance: -; CDR3aa: CASSAGGPGNISGYTF; CDR3nt: TGTGCCAGCAGCGCCGGCGGGCCTGGGAACATTAGTGGCTACACCTTC
j_gene: TRBJ2-7; v_gene: TRBV5-1; d_gene: TRBD1; abundance: -; CDR3aa: CASRLTGPTYEQYF; CDR3nt: TGCGCCAGCAGGTTGACAGGGCCAACCTACGAGCAGTACTTC
j_gene: TRBJ2-6; v_gene: TRBV4-1; d_gene: TRBD1; abundance: -; CDR3aa: CASSQRTGRASGANVLTF; CDR3nt: TGCGCCAGCAGCCAGCGGACAGGCCGTGCCTCTGGGGCCAACGTCCTGACTTTC
j_gene: TRBJ2-5; v_gene: TRBV2; d_gene: TRBD2; abundance: once; CDR3aa: CASSAELAAQETQYF; CDR3nt: TGTGCCAGCAGCGCAGAGCTAGCGGCTCAAGAGACCCAGTACTTC
j_gene: TRBJ2-1; v_gene: TRBV5-1; d_gene: -; abundance: once; CDR3aa: CASSRRNEQFF; CDR3nt: TGCGCCAGCAGCCGGAGGAATGAGCAGTTCTTC
j_gene: TRBJ2-3; v_gene: TRBV27; d_gene: -; abundance: -; CDR3aa: CASSRDFRGVTDTQYF; CDR3nt: TGTGCCAGCAGTCGAGACTTTAGGGGCGTCACAGATACGCAGTATTTT
j_gene: TRBJ2-1; v_gene: TRBV6-6; d_gene: -; abundance: -; CDR3aa: CAIQGYNEQFF; CDR3nt: TGTGCCATACAGGGTTACAATGAGCAGTTCTTC
j_gene: TRBJ1-2; v_gene: TRBV27; d_gene: TRBD1; abundance: -; CDR3aa: CASSSTGAYGYTF; CDR3nt: TGTGCCAGCAGTTCCACAGGGGCCTATGGCTACACCTTC
j_gene: TRBJ2-5; v_gene: TRBV2; d_gene: -; abundance: -; CDR3aa: CASSEVASQETQYF; CDR3nt: TGTGCCAGCAGTGAAGTGGCTTCTCAAGAGACCCAGTACTTC
j_gene: TRBJ1-4; v_gene: TRBV4-3; d_gene: -; abundance: once; CDR3aa: CASSQGSGSTEKLFF; CDR3nt: TGCGCCAGCAGCCAAGGGTCGGGGTCAACCGAAAAACTGTTTTTT
j_gene: TRBJ1-1; v_gene: TRBV28; d_gene: TRBD1; abundance: -; CDR3aa: CASSRTGGGSEAFF; CDR3nt: TGTGCCAGCAGCCGAACAGGGGGCGGATCTGAAGCTTTCTTT